The TCR beta chain under discussion was sequenced for a study of blood T cells in healthy people across ages. A sample-barcoded 5' primer and a J-beta primer mix were used in a second PCR of roughly 7 to 11 cycles. Each sample yielded at least 3 million CDR3-containing paired-end reads. TCRdb processed the 5' RACE reads anew with MiXCR; each CDR3 protein has one entry. The sample contains roughly 1.6 million distinct CDR3 sequences, 30% to 40% of which appear only once. Samples each yielded at least 5.5 micrograms of total RNA. The TCR originated in a woman between 25 and 40 years old in good health. Source material: blood.

This CDR3 is CASSQVEGLANEQFF. CDR3 sequence (DNA): TGTGCCAGCAGCCAAGTGGAGGGGTTGGCCAATGAGCAGTTCTTC. V and J are TRBV4-2 and TRBJ2-1; TRBD2 is a possible D gene (6 bases). V was shortened by 1 base and J by 6 bases, with 13 bases between the two germline ends. Germline lookup yields CDR1 LGHNA and CDR2 YNFKEQ. This CDR3 has 15 residues.